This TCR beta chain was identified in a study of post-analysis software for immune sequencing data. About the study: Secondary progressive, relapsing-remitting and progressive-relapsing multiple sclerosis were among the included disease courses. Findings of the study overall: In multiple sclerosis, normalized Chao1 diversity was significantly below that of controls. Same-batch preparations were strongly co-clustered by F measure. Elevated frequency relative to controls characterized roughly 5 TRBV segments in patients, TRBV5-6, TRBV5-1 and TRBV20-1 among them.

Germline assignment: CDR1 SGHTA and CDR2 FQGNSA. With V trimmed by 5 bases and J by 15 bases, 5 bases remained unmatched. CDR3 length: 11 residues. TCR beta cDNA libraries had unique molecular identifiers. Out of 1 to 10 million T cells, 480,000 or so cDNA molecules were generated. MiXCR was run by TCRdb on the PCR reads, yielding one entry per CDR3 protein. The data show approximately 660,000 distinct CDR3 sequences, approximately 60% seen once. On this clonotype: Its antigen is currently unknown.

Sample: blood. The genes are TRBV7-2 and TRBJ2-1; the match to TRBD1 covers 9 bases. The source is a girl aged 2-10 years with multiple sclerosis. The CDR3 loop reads CASSLGQGWFF. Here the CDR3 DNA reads TGTGCCAGCAGCCTGGGACAGGGCTGGTTCTTC.